These 10 T cell receptor beta chains were sequenced from one sample in a study of shared clonotypes between healthy human individuals. Naive-designated CD8 cells lacked CD45RO, were positively enriched for CCR7, and omitted terminally differentiated effector memory CD45RA+ cells. Profiled with immunoSEQ multiplex PCR; TCRdb holds only in-frame clones, not every one. The sample has about 2.1 million clones; around 93% are singletons. The sample comprised naive CD8+ T cells from PBMCs. The receptor source for this set is a man aged 18-30 years in good health. Some clones in this sample may be carry-over from other donors' samples.

Concerning this clone: This specimen includes other DNA sequences encoding the same CDR3. This chain joins TRBV27 and TRBJ1-5, with unresolved D. There are 11 residues in the CDR3. Looked up from germline, CDR1 is MNHEY and CDR2 is SMNVEV (reference sequence). V was clipped by 8 bases and J by 4 bases, with 6 bases between them. This chain's CDR3 is CASGLNQPQHF. CDR3 coding DNA: TGTGCCAGCGGCCTAAATCAGCCCCAGCATTTT.

The genes are TRBV19 and TRBJ2-5; 10 bases are shared with TRBD2. The CDR3 totals 15 residues. The V segment lost 6 bases and the J segment 2 bases; nucleotides outside the gene matches: 6. Germline V CDR1 and CDR2: LNHDA, SQIVND (reference sequence). The CDR3 is CASSTGTSVQETQYF. The DNA of the CDR3 is TGTGCCAGTAGCACCGGGACTAGCGTGCAAGAGACCCAGTACTTC. Full variable domain (missing parts from reference TRBV19 and TRBJ2-5): DGGITQSPKYLFRKEGQNVTLSCEQNLNHDAMYWYRQDPGQGLRLIYYSQIVNDFQKGDIAEGYSVSREKKESFPLTVTSAQKNPTAFYLCASSTGTSVQETQYFGPGTRLLVL.

V usage is TRBV7-9 and J usage is TRBJ2-3; no definite D call. The V gene lost 1 base and the J gene lost 3 bases, with 17 bases spanning the gap. The CDR3 is made up of 17 amino acids. The germline CDR1 and CDR2 sequences are SEHNR and FQNEAQ (reference sequence). CDR3 in amino acids: CASSLEGFVGLTDTQYF. The CDR3 nucleotides are TGTGCCAGCAGCTTAGAAGGTTTTGTAGGTTTGACAGATACGCAGTATTTT. The full variable domain, with the rest looked up from reference TRBV7-9 and TRBJ2-3, is DTGVSQNPRHKITKRGQNVTFRCDPISEHNRLYWYRQTLGQGPEFLTYFQNEAQLEKSRLLSDRFSAERPKGSFSTLEIQRTEQGDSAMYLCASSLEGFVGLTDTQYFGPGTRLTVL.

This rearrangement joins TRBV9 to TRBJ2-7; D is perhaps TRBD2 (5 bases). Trimming removed 0 bases from V and 7 bases from J, with 11 bases in between. Germline V lookup: CDR1 SGDLS, CDR2 YYNGEE. This CDR3 region has 13 residues. The CDR3 bases are TGTGCCAGCAGCGTAGCGCCGTGGAGGGAGCAGTACTTC. Protein product: CASSVAPWREQYF.

This clone was detected only a few times. The chain joins TRBV30 to TRBJ1-5, with TRBD1 identical over 7 bases. This CDR3 is built from 14 residues. CDR1 is GTSNPN, CDR2 SVGIG, per germline (reference sequence). J gave up 1 base and V 3 bases, and 3 bases lay outside the gene matches. The CDR3 is CAWRGQYSNQPQHF. The CDR3 DNA reads as TGTGCCTGGAGGGGACAGTACAGCAATCAGCCCCAGCATTTT.

The V and J genes are TRBV7-9 and TRBJ2-2; 7 nucleotides match TRBD1. The trim removed 1 base at V and 4 bases at J, leaving 6 bases unmatched. The CDR3 length is 16 residues. The germline gives CDR1 SEHNR, CDR2 FQNEAQ (reference sequence). CDR3 protein: CASSLEGQSGTGELFF. The DNA for the CDR3 is TGTGCCAGCAGCTTAGAGGGACAGTCGGGCACCGGGGAGCTGTTTTTT.

V gene TRBV7-8 combines with J gene TRBJ2-7, with D unresolved. CDR1 and CDR2 (germline): SGHVS, FQNEAQ. There are 13 residues in the CDR3. Between the trimmed V and J ends, which lost 1 base and 4 bases, there was a span of 8 bases. For the CDR3, the DNA is TGTGCCAGCAGCTTAGGGACCCTTTACGAGCAGTACTTC. Translating it yields CASSLGTLYEQYF.

V usage is TRBV9 and J usage is TRBJ2-1; 10 bases are a match to TRBD2. The CDR3 spans 16 residues. V lost 6 bases, J lost 4 bases, and 10 bases stayed unmatched. Germline V gene lookup returns CDR1 SGDLS and CDR2 YYNGEE. In DNA form, the CDR3 reads TGTGCCAGCACCAGGACTAGCGGTGAGGGTTACAATGAGCAGTTCTTC. Amino acids: CASTRTSGEGYNEQFF.

The gene calls are TRBV11-2 and TRBJ2-2; D unresolved. The CDR3 loop spans 16 amino acids. Germline V CDR1 and CDR2: SGHAT, FQNNGV. Trimming shortened V by 1 base and J by 8 bases, and 17 bases separated the two germline ends. CDR3 sequence: CASSLVRKGPAGELFF. In DNA, the CDR3 is TGTGCCAGCAGCTTAGTGAGAAAAGGACCCGCAGGGGAGCTGTTTTTT. The variable domain in full, with the rest retrieved from reference TRBV11-2 and TRBJ2-2, is EAGVAQSPRYKIIEKRQSVAFWCNPISGHATLYWYQQILGQGPKLLIQFQNNGVVDDSQLPKDRFSAERLKGVDSTLKIQPAKLEDSAVYLCASSLVRKGPAGELFFGEGSRLTVL.

V gene TRBV7-9 combines with J gene TRBJ2-3, with no clear D. Germline loops: CDR1 SEHNR, CDR2 FQNEAQ (reference sequence). The CDR3 runs 13 residues. Trimming left V 4 bases short and J 3 bases short, with 8 bases between. CDR3 region: CASSSSLTDTQYF. CDR3 DNA sequence: TGTGCCAGCAGCTCCAGCCTGACAGATACGCAGTATTTT. The entire variable domain, with the rest obtained from reference TRBV7-9 and TRBJ2-3, is as follows: DTGVSQNPRHKITKRGQNVTFRCDPISEHNRLYWYRQTLGQGPEFLTYFQNEAQLEKSRLLSDRFSAERPKGSFSTLEIQRTEQGDSAMYLCASSSSLTDTQYFGPGTRLTVL.